The next 27 T cell receptor beta chains were all read from a single sample in a study of CD4 T cells in relation to SARS-CoV-2 and coronaviruses. Their antigens remain unidentified. The unexposed donors gave CD4+ T cells in about 2010-2019, prior to COVID-19. After 10 to 11 days of culture, CD4+ T cells were isolated. Sequencing was performed with immunoSEQ multiplex PCR; in TCRdb, only in-frame clones are kept and a portion is missing. In the table there are more than 15,000 clones, 82% of which are singletons. The specimen was CD4+ T cells from PBMCs, cultured in vitro. The receptors were gathered from a human donor in good health.

The chain joins TRBV12-3 or TRBV12-4 to TRBJ2-3, with D perhaps assigned TRBD1 or TRBD2 (5 bases each). Trimming took 7 bases from V and 0 from J, leaving 8 bases between them. The CDR3 consists of 13 residues. The CDR3 loop reads CASNRDSTDTQYF. The CDR3, as DNA: TGTGCCAGCAACCGGGACAGCACAGATACGCAGTATTTT.

The J gene is TRBJ1-5, the V gene TRBV3-1 (or the pseudogene TRBV3-2); 11 nucleotides agree with TRBD1. From germline, CDR1 is LGHDT and CDR2 YNNKEL (reference sequence). V shed 4 bases, J shed 6 bases, and the junction held 8 bases outside the gene matches. The CDR3 is made up of 16 amino acids. The CDR3 bases are TGTGCCAGCAGCCGTGGGACAGGGGGAACGGGTCAGCCCCAGCATTTT. It translates to CASSRGTGGTGQPQHF.

A few counts support this clone. The V and J genes are TRBV10-1 and TRBJ2-2, with a tentative D call TRBD2 (6 bases). Trimming removed 5 bases at V and 3 bases at J, with 13 bases between. This CDR3 region has 15 residues. Germline CDR1 reads WNHNN; CDR2 reads SYGVQD (reference sequence). CDR3 sequence (DNA): TGCGCCAGCAGTACGGGGGTATCGGACACCGGGGAGCTGTTTTTT. Translating it yields CASSTGVSDTGELFF.

The V call is TRBV10-3, the J call TRBJ2-5, with a weak D call TRBD1 (6 bases). The ends were cut back, 6 bases at V and 3 bases at J, with 20 bases in the middle. This CDR3 spans 16 amino acids. Germline V CDR1 and CDR2: ENHRY, SYGVKD. CDR3 nucleotide sequence: TGTGCCATCAGACGCAGCCTCCAGGGGAACGAAGAGACCCAGTACTTC. Its protein is CAIRRSLQGNEETQYF.

The genes are TRBV6-2 or TRBV6-3 and TRBJ2-5; TRBD1 is a possible D gene (6 bases). V lost 6 bases and J 1 base, leaving 15 bases between the germline ends. The CDR3 runs to 15 residues. The germline gives CDR1 MNHEY, CDR2 SVGEGT. This CDR3 is CASSPPGTLQETQYF. As DNA, the CDR3 is TGTGCCAGCAGCCCGCCCGGGACACTCCAAGAGACCCAGTACTTC.

The chain joins TRBV6-5 to TRBJ1-3; 7 nucleotides align to TRBD1. Germline-derived CDR1 and CDR2 are MNHEY and SVGAGI. The CDR3 spans 14 residues. The ends lost 6 bases at V and 4 bases at J; junction bases unmatched: 6. The CDR3 loop is CASSRQGSGNTIYF. CDR3 in DNA: TGTGCCAGCAGCCGACAGGGCTCGGGAAACACCATATATTTT.

The rearrangement uses TRBV16 and TRBJ1-1; D not certain. The CDR3 runs 13 residues. Germline V gene lookup returns CDR1 KGHSY and CDR2 FQNENV. Trimming stripped 0 bases from V and 1 base from J, with 3 bases between. CDR3 residues: CASSQSGNTEAFF. CDR3 DNA sequence: TGTGCCAGCAGCCAATCGGGGAACACTGAAGCTTTCTTT.

The chain links TRBV5-6 to TRBJ2-7, with TRBD1 matching over 7 bases. CDR1 and CDR2 (germline): SGHDT, YYEEEE. This CDR3 has 14 residues. V lost 6 bases to trimming and J lost 4 bases; unmatched junction nucleotides: 10. The CDR3 is CASTLGRGWYEQYF. In DNA form, the CDR3 reads TGTGCCAGCACCCTGGGCAGGGGGTGGTACGAGCAGTACTTC.

V and J are TRBV7-6 and TRBJ1-6; TRBD1 agrees at 8 bases. The CDR3 consists of 15 residues. J was trimmed by 13 bases and V by 5 bases; bases with no gene match: 13. The germline V gene has CDR1 SGHVS and CDR2 FNYEAQ. The CDR3 sequence is CASSATQDRGAPLHF. The DNA for the CDR3 is TGTGCCAGCAGCGCAACTCAAGACAGGGGAGCTCCCCTCCACTTT.

V is TRBV10-1 and J is TRBJ1-4; D ambiguous. Trimming removed 6 bases at V and 7 bases at J, with 15 bases between. The length of the CDR3 is 14 residues. Germline assignment: CDR1 WNHNN and CDR2 SYGVQD (reference sequence). CDR3 residues: CASSPVASPEKLFF. The CDR3 DNA sequence: TGCGCCAGCAGCCCGGTGGCGAGTCCTGAAAAACTGTTTTTT.

The genes are TRBV7-8 and TRBJ1-5; unclear D gene. CDR1 is SGHVS and CDR2 is FQNEAQ in the germline V gene. The CDR3 totals 16 residues. The V end was cut by 4 bases, the J end by 5 bases, with 18 bases between. Here the CDR3 DNA reads TGTGCCAGCAGCTCTTACAGTCCGACGGGTGATCAGCCCCAGCATTTT. Translating gives CASSSYSPTGDQPQHF. The complete variable domain, with remaining parts taken from reference TRBV7-8 and TRBJ1-5, reads GAGVSQSPRYKVAKRGQDVALRCDPISGHVSLFWYQQALGQGPEFLTYFQNEAQLDKSGLPSDRFFAERPEGSVSTLKIQRTQQEDSAVYLCASSSYSPTGDQPQHFGDGTRLSIL.

This sequence joins TRBV11-2 and TRBJ2-3; D perhaps matches TRBD2 (6 bases). Germline CDR1 and CDR2: SGHAT and FQNNGV. The CDR3 extends over 16 amino acids. Trimming stripped 4 bases from V and 0 bases from J, with 14 bases between. The CDR3: CASSSHGGSSTDTQYF. Here the CDR3 DNA reads TGTGCCAGCAGCTCTCACGGGGGATCTAGCACAGATACGCAGTATTTT.

The V call is TRBV7-2, the J call TRBJ2-5; D not resolved. CDR1 is SGHTA, CDR2 FQGNSA, per germline. Between the trimmed V and J ends, which lost 2 bases and 0 bases, there was a span of 7 bases. The CDR3 is 14 amino acids. This CDR3 reads CASSLIRNQETQYF. The CDR3 region has the DNA TGTGCCAGCAGCTTAATTAGGAACCAAGAGACCCAGTACTTC.

The V gene is TRBV7-5, the J gene TRBJ2-4; TRBD2 reflects the table's D call only, with no check against the DNA. TRBV7-5 is flagged as a pseudogene. The CDR3 contains 13 residues. The CDR3 sequence: CASQRAFGHIQYF. In DNA form, the CDR3 reads TGTGCCAGTCAGAGGGCGTTCGGGCACATTCAGTACTTC.

The genes are TRBV6-6 and TRBJ2-1, with no clear D. The V gene lost 0 bases and the J gene lost 9 bases, with 15 bases spanning the gap. CDR3 length: 15 residues. Germline CDR1 MNHNY, CDR2 SVGAGI (reference sequence). CDR3 sequence (DNA): TGTGCCAGCAGTTACTCCGGGCAGTATCGTATTGAGCAGTTCTTC. Amino acids: CASSYSGQYRIEQFF.

The chain joins TRBV9 to TRBJ2-2; 8 bases are a match to TRBD2. V shed 0 bases and J 4 bases; nucleotides not matched to a gene: 5. The germline V gene encodes CDR1 SGDLS and CDR2 YYNGEE. The CDR3 has 16 amino acids. CDR3: CASSVGVGGATGELFF. CDR3 bases: TGTGCCAGCAGCGTAGGGGTCGGGGGGGCCACCGGGGAGCTGTTTTTT.

The chain uses TRBV7-9 and TRBJ2-7; TRBD2 matches at 9 bases. Per germline, CDR1 SEHNR and CDR2 FQNEAQ (reference sequence). The CDR3 runs 17 residues. Trimming took 0 bases from V and 2 from J; bases not matched to a gene: 8. As DNA, the CDR3 is TGTGCCAGCAGCTTAGCGGCTAGCGGGGAATTCCCCTACGAGCAGTACTTC. Its translation: CASSLAASGEFPYEQYF.

The V and J genes are TRBV12-5 and TRBJ2-4; 12 bases are a match to TRBD2. The ends lost 0 bases at V and 0 bases at J; junction bases unmatched: 12. This CDR3 has 21 amino acids. Germline V CDR1 and CDR2: LGHNT, FRNRAP. CDR3 in amino acids: CASGLVPPLAGGPPAKNIQYF. The CDR3 DNA reads as TGTGCTAGTGGTTTGGTCCCCCCTCTAGCGGGAGGGCCCCCAGCCAAAAACATTCAGTACTTC.

J is TRBJ1-6 and V is TRBV5-4; 8 bases map to TRBD1. In germline, CDR1 is SGHNT, CDR2 YYREEE (reference sequence). Trimming took 0 bases from V and 7 from J; bases not matched to a gene: 6. This CDR3 spans 16 amino acids. The CDR3 DNA reads as TGTGCCAGCAGCTTGGGTCAGGGGGCGAGGAATTCACCCCTCCACTTT. Its translation is CASSLGQGARNSPLHF.

Turning to this clone: One junction end disagrees with the germline gene, perhaps due to a read error. The J gene is TRBJ2-2, the V gene TRBV3-1 (or the pseudogene TRBV3-2); unclear D gene. Germline lookup yields CDR1 LGHDT and CDR2 YNNKEL (reference sequence). There are 15 residues in the CDR3. CDR3 bases: TGTGCCAGCAGCCCCGAGTGGTTGAACCCCGGGGAGCTGTTTTTT. The encoded protein is CASSPEWLNPGELFF.

The chain links TRBV6-5 to TRBJ2-1; D is undetermined. Germline values: CDR1 MNHEY, CDR2 SVGAGI. The ends were cut back, 11 bases at V and 5 bases at J, with 10 bases in the middle. The CDR3 has 11 amino acids. The CDR3 DNA reads TGTGCCGTCTCGCCCAACAATGAGCAGTTCTTC. Its protein is CAVSPNNEQFF.

The genes are TRBV3-1 (or the pseudogene TRBV3-2) and TRBJ2-7; TRBD2 matches 12 bases. CDR1 is LGHDT, CDR2 YNNKEL, per germline (reference sequence). The J segment lost 2 bases and the V segment lost 1 base, leaving 12 bases of the junction unmatched. This CDR3 is built from 19 residues. Here the CDR3 DNA reads TGTGCCAGCAGCCAAGCACGGGGAAAGACTAGCGGGAGACCCTACGAGCAGTACTTC. Its protein product is CASSQARGKTSGRPYEQYF.

This clone is categorized as hyperexpanded. This rearrangement joins TRBV18 to TRBJ1-2, with 10 bases aligning to TRBD1. This CDR3 is 15 amino acids long. Germline CDR1 reads KGHSH; CDR2 reads LQKENI. V trimming: 3 bases; J trimming: 5 bases; junction bases outside the gene matches: 6. This CDR3 is CASSPGTGVLYGYTF. Written as DNA, the CDR3 is TGTGCCAGCTCACCTGGGACAGGGGTGCTTTATGGCTACACCTTC.

The chain recombines TRBV7-3 with TRBJ2-2; 14 positions agree with TRBD2. CDR3 length: 16 amino acids. Trimming at V came to 3 bases and at J to 4 bases, leaving 1 base not matched to a gene. CDR1 and CDR2 from the germline V gene are SGHTA and FQGTGA. The CDR3 DNA is TGTGCCAGCAGCTTGGGACTAGCGGGAGCCACCGGGGAGCTGTTTTTT. Translated, it gives CASSLGLAGATGELFF. Full variable domain (outside the CDR3, taken from reference TRBV7-3 and TRBJ2-2): GAGVSQTPSNKVTEKGKYVELRCDPISGHTALYWYRQSLGQGPEFLIYFQGTGAADDSGLPNDRFFAVRPEGSVSTLKIQRTERGDSAVYLCASSLGLAGATGELFFGEGSRLTVL.

The rearrangement uses TRBV9 and TRBJ2-1, with TRBD2 matching over 9 bases. Germline loops: CDR1 SGDLS, CDR2 YYNGEE. Trimming removed 4 bases from V and 4 bases from J; junction bases left unmatched: 6. The CDR3 loop spans 15 amino acids. The CDR3 sequence is CASSLGGRGYNEQFF. The CDR3 nucleotides read TGTGCCAGCAGCCTTGGCGGGAGGGGGTACAATGAGCAGTTCTTC.

The V gene is TRBV7-9, the J gene TRBJ1-1, with D perhaps TRBD1 (6 bases). CDR1 is SEHNR, CDR2 FQNEAQ, per germline (reference sequence). The CDR3 contains 12 residues. Between the trimmed V and J ends, which lost 5 bases and 8 bases, there was a span of 12 bases. CDR3 sequence: CASSHTGTEAFF. In DNA, the CDR3 is TGTGCCAGCAGCCACACCGGGACAGAAGCTTTCTTT.

This chain links TRBV6-4 with TRBJ2-1; maybe TRBD1 (6 bases). V lost 0 bases to trimming and J lost 14 bases, with 17 bases between them. The V gene's germline CDR1 is MRHNA and CDR2 SNTAGT. The CDR3 runs to 14 residues. The CDR3 DNA reads TGTGCCAGCAGTGACTCGGTTCAGGGGAATATGAAGTTCTTC. Translating gives CASSDSVQGNMKFF.